These 6 T cell receptor beta chains came from one sample sequenced in a study of T-cell memory formation after mild COVID-19. TCRdb passed the 5' RACE reads through MiXCR, listing each CDR3 protein once. Of hundreds of thousands of distinct CDR3 sequences in the sample, over 15% were seen once. The material sequenced was PBMCs or a T cell subset sorted from them (not recorded which). These receptors all come from an adult woman who had mild COVID-19 (a few samples of this study predate the infection). Cell type and time point are not known.

This chain uses TRBV4-1 with TRBJ1-4; D is uncertain. The germline CDR1 and CDR2 sequences are MGHRA and YSYEKL. The V end was cut by 2 bases, the J end by 0 bases, with 4 bases between. The CDR3 is 14 residues long. This chain's CDR3 is CASSQITTNEKLFF. CDR3 DNA: TGCGCCAGCAGCCAAATAACAACTAATGAAAAACTGTTTTTT.

This clonotype was observed a handful of times. The chain employs TRBV6-5 and TRBJ1-2; 8 bases map to TRBD1. CDR3 length equals 15 residues. Germline CDR1 MNHEY, CDR2 SVGAGI. V lost 5 bases, J lost 1 base, and 6 bases stayed unmatched. The CDR3 sequence is CASSPRTGSNYGYTF. CDR3 sequence (DNA): TGTGCCAGCAGTCCACGGACAGGGAGTAACTATGGCTACACCTTC.

The CDR3 DNA is TGTGCCACCAGCAGAGATCTAGCGGGAGGATCTGAGACCCAGTACTTC. Its protein product is CATSRDLAGGSETQYF. The chain has TRBV15 and TRBJ2-5; TRBD2 agrees at 11 bases. V lost 0 bases, J lost 5 bases, and 5 bases stayed unmatched. Germline CDR1 LNHNV, CDR2 YYDKDF (reference sequence). The CDR3 has 16 amino acids.

The chain joins TRBV2 to TRBJ2-3, with D possibly TRBD2 on 7 matching bases. The CDR3 contains 16 residues. Trimming stripped 6 bases from V and 4 bases from J, with 20 bases between. Germline CDR1 is SNHLY and CDR2 is FYNNEI. CDR3 protein: CASSGVAGAASDTQYF. The CDR3 nucleotides read TGTGCCAGCAGCGGTGTGGCGGGGGCAGCGTCAGATACGCAGTATTTT.

This chain joins TRBV7-2 and TRBJ1-4; D is uncertain. The germline CDR1 and CDR2 sequences are SGHTA and FQGNSA. This CDR3 is 15 amino acids long. V lost 5 bases, J lost 8 bases, and 18 bases lay in between. CDR3 sequence reads: CASSNPLGVGEKLFF. CDR3 DNA: TGTGCCAGCAGCAACCCATTGGGCGTGGGGGAAAAACTGTTTTTT.

This clonotype was seen many times. The CDR3 spells CASSPRLAGDEQYF. CDR3 nucleotides: TGTGCCAGCAGTCCTCGACTAGCGGGAGACGAGCAGTACTTC. V and J are TRBV12-3 or TRBV12-4 and TRBJ2-7; 12 nucleotides match TRBD2. The CDR3 extends over 14 amino acids. J gave up 5 bases and V 5 bases, and 4 bases lay outside the gene matches.